A selection of T cell receptor beta chains follows, all from one sample in a study of tumor-infiltrating lymphocytes in primary liver carcinoma. TCRdb reprocessed the multiplex PCR reads via MiXCR and lists one record per CDR3 protein. The data hold 150,000 to 200,000 distinct CDR3 sequences, with 50% to 75% observed a single time. Sample: peripheral blood. The receptors were gathered from a man aged 35-49 years with primary liver carcinoma and hepatitis B virus infection. CDR3s leave out the opening cysteine and the closing phenylalanine or tryptophan. The D gene is left open where the match is weak. Expanded clones are given a class, and other clones once, few, many or no size at all.

D | size | length | V | CDR3
. | many | 9 | TRBV11-2 | ASSLDRSQY
TRBD1 | . | 13 | TRBV4-2 | ASSRTGGGDQPQH
TRBD2 | once | 13 | TRBV12-3/TRBV12-4 | ASSRLALGTDTQY
. | . | 9 | TRBV10-3 | AIAADDEQY
. | many | 11 | TRBV29-1 | SALAGTNYEQY
. | . | 12 | TRBV12-3/TRBV12-4 | ASSSRGGLHEQF
TRBD1 | few | 13 | TRBV29-1 | SVEDSQGAYEKLF
. | many | 13 | TRBV11-2 | ASSPLAASTDTQY
. | many | 14 | TRBV11-2 | ASSLEGGRDFYEQY
TRBD1 | medium-sized | 15 | TRBV11-2 | ASSFDRDRVGTGELF
TRBD1 | . | 12 | TRBV5-6 | ASSYRGWDQPQH
TRBD1 | . | 14 | TRBV12-3/TRBV12-4 | ASSSPGLQGALEQY
. | . | 14 | TRBV4-1 | AGSQDSAGWSYEQY
. | few | 11 | TRBV6-5 | ASSYTGAETQY
TRBD2 | few | 16 | TRBV5-6 | ASSLSIRLAGGSSEQY
. | . | 11 | TRBV5-1 | ASSGSDIGQQY
TRBD2 | . | 11 | TRBV4-3 | ASSQEPGGEQY
. | . | 10 | TRBV25-1 | ASSIGDTEAF
. | . | 11 | TRBV11-2 | VCSQDKAYGYT
TRBD2 | once | 13 | TRBV28 | ASSSPGLDARELF
TRBD2 | . | 14 | TRBV5-6 | ASSLGGTSRRKAQY
. | . | 11 | TRBV7-9 | ASSFCGDTEAF
. | . | 11 | TRBV2 | ASSEEGWAEQY
. | . | 13 | TRBV30 | AWSPWTGVSYEQY
. | . | 12 | TRBV23-1 | ASSQSHGNTEAF
TRBD2 | . | 12 | TRBV12-3/TRBV12-4 | ASSIGLAGAEQY
. | . | 12 | TRBV4-1 | ASSPRGAGTEAF
TRBD2 | many | 15 | TRBV28 | ASSRGLAGVTTDTQY
. | once | 15 | TRBV11-2 | ASSLEALVASTDRQY
TRBD2 | once | 16 | TRBV7-8 | ASNLRLAGNLVDNEQF
TRBD2 | . | 12 | TRBV29-1 | SVGGGALRDTQY
. | . | 12 | TRBV6-6 | SSRRTERTDTQY
. | once | 11 | TRBV6-2/TRBV6-3 | ASRPSVGTEAF
TRBD2 | . | 13 | TRBV6-2/TRBV6-3 | ASSLLAGEEDTQY
. | . | 11 | TRBV28 | ASTATETYEQY
TRBD2 | . | 12 | TRBV4-2 | ASSPLERGDTQY
TRBD1 | . | 14 | TRBV5-8 | ASSTGTGAGLNEQF